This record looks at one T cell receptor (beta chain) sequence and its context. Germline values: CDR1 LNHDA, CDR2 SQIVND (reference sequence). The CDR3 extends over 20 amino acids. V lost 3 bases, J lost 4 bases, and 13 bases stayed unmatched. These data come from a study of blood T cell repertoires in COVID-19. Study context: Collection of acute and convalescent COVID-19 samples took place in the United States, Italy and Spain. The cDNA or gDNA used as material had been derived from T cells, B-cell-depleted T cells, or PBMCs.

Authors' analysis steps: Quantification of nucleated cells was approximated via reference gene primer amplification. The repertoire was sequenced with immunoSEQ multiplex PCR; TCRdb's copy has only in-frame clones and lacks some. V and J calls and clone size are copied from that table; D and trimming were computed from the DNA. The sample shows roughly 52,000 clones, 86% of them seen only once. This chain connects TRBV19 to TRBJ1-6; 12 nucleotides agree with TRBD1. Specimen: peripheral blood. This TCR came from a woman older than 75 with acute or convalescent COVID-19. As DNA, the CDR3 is TGTGCCAGTAGTATTCTCCCCGGGACAGGGGGCGTTGGATATAATTCACCCCTCCACTTT. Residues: CASSILPGTGGVGYNSPLHF.